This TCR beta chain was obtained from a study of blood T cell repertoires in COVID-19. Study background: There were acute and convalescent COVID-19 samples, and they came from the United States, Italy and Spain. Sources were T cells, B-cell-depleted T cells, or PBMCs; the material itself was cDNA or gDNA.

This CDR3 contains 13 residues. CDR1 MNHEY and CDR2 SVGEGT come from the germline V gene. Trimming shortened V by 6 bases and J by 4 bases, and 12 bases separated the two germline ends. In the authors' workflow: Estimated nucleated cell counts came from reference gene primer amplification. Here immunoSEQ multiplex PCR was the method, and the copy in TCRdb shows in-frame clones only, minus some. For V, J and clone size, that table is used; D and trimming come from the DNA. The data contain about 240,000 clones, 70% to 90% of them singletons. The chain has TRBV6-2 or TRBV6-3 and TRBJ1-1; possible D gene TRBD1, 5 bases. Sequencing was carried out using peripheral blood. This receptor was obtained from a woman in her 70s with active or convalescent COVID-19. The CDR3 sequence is CASSRQWGTEAFF. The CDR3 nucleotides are TGTGCCAGCAGCCGACAGTGGGGCACTGAAGCTTTCTTT.